Below are 32 T cell receptor beta chains sequenced from a single sample in a study of response to subunit inactivated influenza vaccine. Each CDR3 protein is one row after TCRdb ran MiXCR on the RT-PCR reads. The sample lists about 300,000 distinct CDR3 sequences, around 20% occurring once. Here the sequenced sample was PBMCs from blood, taken less than 22 months after vaccination. The source is a man between 45 and 75 years old who received an inactivated influenza vaccine.

This clonotype was observed a handful of times. V and J are TRBV2 and TRBJ1-1, with D possibly matching TRBD1 (5 bases). Deletions cut 8 bases from V and 6 bases from J, with 19 bases between. Germline CDR1 SNHLY, CDR2 FYNNEI. This CDR3 contains 14 residues. CDR3 amino acids: CASGAGTSVSEAFF. In DNA, the CDR3 is TGTGCCAGCGGGGCAGGGACGAGTGTTTCTGAAGCTTTCTTT. Combining the CDR3 with reference TRBV2 and TRBJ1-1 gives the whole variable domain EPEVTQTPSHQVTQMGQEVILRCVPISNHLYFYWYRQILGQKVEFLVSFYNNEISEKSEIFDDQFSVERPDGSNFTLKIRSTKLEDSAMYFCASGAGTSVSEAFFGQGTRLTVV.

This clonotype turned up a few times. The genes are TRBV20-1 and TRBJ1-2; the match to TRBD1 covers 7 bases. J gave up 8 bases and V 7 bases, and 22 bases lay outside the gene matches. This CDR3 has 16 amino acids. CDR1 is DFQATT, CDR2 SNEGSKA, per germline (reference sequence). The CDR3 reads CSVRPNLETGSEGYTF. The CDR3 nucleotides read TGCAGTGTAAGACCAAACCTTGAGACAGGGTCGGAAGGCTACACCTTC.

This clonotype was seen only a few times. The chain is built from TRBV20-1 and TRBJ1-1, with a weak D call TRBD1 (6 bases). The CDR3 consists of 14 residues. CDR1 and CDR2 from the germline V gene are DFQATT and SNEGSKA (reference sequence). V dropped 1 base and J dropped 7 bases, with 16 bases sitting between them. The CDR3 here is CSARASRGDIEAFF. CDR3 DNA sequence: TGCAGTGCTAGAGCCTCCCGGGGGGACATTGAAGCTTTCTTT.

This clonotype turned up a few times. The rearrangement joins TRBV7-2 to TRBJ1-5; the D gene is possibly TRBD1 (5 bases). In germline, CDR1 is SGHTA, CDR2 FQGNSA. V lost 4 bases and J lost 7, with 23 bases in between. CDR3 length: 17 residues. The CDR3 protein is CASSSFSRDFLGQPQHF. CDR3 DNA: TGTGCCAGCAGCTCGTTCTCTCGGGACTTCCTCGGGCAGCCCCAGCATTTT.

J is TRBJ1-4 and V is TRBV20-1, with a weak D call TRBD1 (5 bases). This CDR3 has 18 residues. The V gene lost 3 bases and the J gene lost 6 bases, with 26 bases spanning the gap. CDR1 DFQATT and CDR2 SNEGSKA come from the germline V gene (reference sequence). The DNA for the CDR3 is TGCAGTGCTAGCAGGGACGTGGCCAGAGCCGTTAGCGATGAAAAACTGTTTTTT. The encoded protein is CSASRDVARAVSDEKLFF.

This clonotype was detected a few times. V and J are TRBV5-1 and TRBJ1-2; D is unresolved. CDR1 and CDR2 (germline): SGHRS, YFSETQ. CDR3 length: 14 residues. The ends were cut back, 4 bases at V and 2 bases at J, with 12 bases in the middle. For the CDR3, the DNA is TGCGCCAGCAGCGACGCCGGCAGCAACTATGGCTACACCTTC. Protein sequence: CASSDAGSNYGYTF.

Only a few counts were recorded for this clonotype. The chain combines TRBV27 with TRBJ2-1, with TRBD1 identical over 7 bases. The junction had 7 bases not matched to a gene; V was cut back by 5 bases and J by 6 bases. Germline V gene sequence: CDR1 MNHEY, CDR2 SMNVEV (reference sequence). The CDR3 covers 14 residues. The CDR3 reads CASSISGTANEQFF. The CDR3 DNA follows: TGTGCCAGCAGTATTTCCGGGACAGCCAATGAGCAGTTCTTC.

This clonotype showed up just a few times. The chain combines TRBV5-1 with TRBJ2-3; 11 positions match TRBD2. In germline, CDR1 is SGHRS, CDR2 YFSETQ. CDR3 length: 14 residues. V trimming: 4 bases; J trimming: 4 bases; junction bases outside the gene matches: 2. The DNA of the CDR3 is TGCGCCAGCAGCGATAGCGGGGGGGCAGATACGCAGTATTTT. Protein sequence: CASSDSGGADTQYF. The full variable domain, completed using reference TRBV5-1 and TRBJ2-3, is KAGVTQTPRYLIKTRGQQVTLSCSPISGHRSVSWYQQTPGQGLQFLFEYFSETQRNKGNFPGRFSGRQFSNSRSEMNVSTLELGDSALYLCASSDSGGADTQYFGPGTRLTVL.

This clonotype showed up many times. V usage is TRBV11-2 and J usage is TRBJ2-1, with 8 bases fitting TRBD2. The CDR3 length is 15 residues. Germline CDR1 SGHAT, CDR2 FQNNGV. J lost 8 bases, V lost 2 bases, and 8 bases had no gene match. The CDR3 sequence: CASSLISGNIHEQFF. CDR3 sequence (DNA): TGTGCCAGCAGCTTAATTAGCGGGAACATCCATGAGCAGTTCTTC.

The chain combines TRBV5-1 with TRBJ2-2; TRBD1 matches at 7 bases. This CDR3 region has 15 residues. J lost 0 bases, V lost 7 bases, and 6 bases had no gene match. The germline V gene encodes CDR1 SGHRS and CDR2 YFSETQ. CDR3 sequence: CASRGDSTNTGELFF. The DNA of the CDR3 is TGCGCCAGCCGAGGGGACAGCACGAACACCGGGGAGCTGTTTTTT.

This clonotype showed up many times. This sequence joins TRBV6-2 or TRBV6-3 and TRBJ1-5; 8 nucleotides match TRBD1. Looked up from germline, CDR1 is MNHEY and CDR2 is SVGEGT. V lost 5 bases, J lost 3 bases, and 9 bases stayed unmatched. The CDR3 covers 16 residues. The CDR3 region is CASSHGTGGANQPQHF. CDR3 bases: TGTGCCAGCAGTCACGGGACAGGTGGTGCCAATCAGCCCCAGCATTTT.

The rearrangement links TRBV29-1 to TRBJ2-7; D not resolved. The CDR3 has 12 residues. Germline V gene lookup returns CDR1 SQVTM and CDR2 ANQGSEA. V lost 7 bases and J lost 3, with 13 bases in between. Written as DNA, the CDR3 is TGCAGCGCTCGCTCAGGAGTCTACGAGCAGTACTTC. Its translation: CSARSGVYEQYF.

V usage is TRBV12-3 or TRBV12-4 and J usage is TRBJ1-2; maybe TRBD1 (5 bases). V was cut by 0 bases and J by 8 bases, with 7 bases left in between. CDR3 length: 12 amino acids. CDR3 amino acids: CASSLARGGYTF. CDR3 bases: TGTGCCAGCAGTTTAGCGAGGGGCGGCTACACCTTC.

This clonotype came up a few times. The chain carries TRBV7-9 and TRBJ1-1; possibly TRBD1 for D (5 bases). Germline V gene sequence: CDR1 SEHNR, CDR2 FQNEAQ (reference sequence). V was trimmed by 5 bases and J by 0 bases, leaving 13 bases between them. This CDR3 has 15 residues. DNA for the CDR3: TGTGCCAGCAGCCCGGGTCGGGGGATGAACACTGAAGCTTTCTTT. This translates into CASSPGRGMNTEAFF.

The sample holds a few counts of this clonotype. The gene calls are TRBV12-5 and TRBJ1-1; 7 positions match TRBD1. The CDR3 runs 17 residues. Germline V gene sequence: CDR1 LGHNT, CDR2 FRNRAP. V shed 1 base and J 6 bases; nucleotides not matched to a gene: 14. As DNA, the CDR3 is TGTGCTAGTGGTTTGGCCCCTCCGGGACAGTCGTTCGCTGAAGCTTTCTTT. It is translated as CASGLAPPGQSFAEAFF.

This clonotype was seen only a few times. The V and J genes are TRBV24-1 and TRBJ1-6; D possibly corresponds to TRBD1 (6 bases). The CDR3 totals 13 residues. V lost 4 bases and J 8 bases, leaving 8 bases between the germline ends. Germline V gene lookup returns CDR1 KGHDR and CDR2 SFDVKD. The CDR3 nucleotides are TGTGCCACCAGTGACAGGGGCGATTCACCCCTCCACTTT. Protein sequence: CATSDRGDSPLHF.

This rearrangement joins TRBV11-2 to TRBJ1-2; D unresolved. The CDR3 sequence is 15 residues long. V lost 3 bases and J lost 4, with 15 bases in between. Germline assignment: CDR1 SGHAT and CDR2 FQNNGV. DNA for the CDR3: TGTGCCAGCAGCTTGGTTAAAGGGCGAACCTATGGCTACACCTTC. Protein: CASSLVKGRTYGYTF.

The chain links TRBV3-1 to TRBJ1-2; D is unresolved. CDR3 length: 13 residues. Trimming cost V 1 base and J 8 bases, with 11 bases left between them. Per the germline V gene, CDR1 is LGHDT and CDR2 is YNNKEL (reference sequence). CDR3 nucleotides: TGTGCCAGCAGCCAAGGCAGAGCCCGGGGCTACACCTTC. This encodes CASSQGRARGYTF.

This clonotype was seen more than once but under ten times. V is TRBV5-1 and J is TRBJ2-7; TRBD1 is a possible D gene (5 bases). The CDR3 consists of 14 residues. V was clipped by 0 bases and J by 2 bases, with 9 bases between them. The germline V gene encodes CDR1 SGHRS and CDR2 YFSETQ. The DNA of the CDR3 is TGCGCCAGCAGCTTGGTGACGGACACCTACGAGCAGTACTTC. This gives the protein CASSLVTDTYEQYF.

CDR3 region: CAIKPRGSDEQFF. CDR3 nucleotide sequence: TGTGCCATCAAGCCCCGGGGAAGCGATGAGCAGTTCTTC. The chain recombines TRBV10-3 with TRBJ2-1; possible D gene TRBD2, 5 bases. V was clipped by 7 bases and J by 8 bases, with 15 bases between them. Germline CDR1 reads ENHRY; CDR2 reads SYGVKD. The CDR3 loop spans 13 amino acids.

The V gene is TRBV6-5, the J gene TRBJ1-5; D possibly corresponds to TRBD1 (6 bases). The V end lost 0 bases, the J end lost 5 bases, and 17 bases lay between the germline ends. Germline values: CDR1 MNHEY, CDR2 SVGAGI. The length of the CDR3 is 17 residues. The CDR3 loop is CASSYSKGTGRHQPQHF. The CDR3, as DNA: TGTGCCAGCAGTTACTCGAAAGGCACAGGGCGACATCAGCCCCAGCATTTT.

This clonotype showed up many times. This chain joins TRBV5-1 and TRBJ1-1; D is undetermined. The CDR3 extends over 13 amino acids. Germline CDR1 and CDR2: SGHRS and YFSETQ. Trimming removed 5 bases at V and 0 bases at J, with 8 bases between. The CDR3 protein is CASRADLNTEAFF. The CDR3 DNA reads as TGCGCCAGCAGGGCTGATCTGAACACTGAAGCTTTCTTT. Filled out from reference TRBV5-1 and TRBJ1-1, the complete variable domain reads KAGVTQTPRYLIKTRGQQVTLSCSPISGHRSVSWYQQTPGQGLQFLFEYFSETQRNKGNFPGRFSGRQFSNSRSEMNVSTLELGDSALYLCASRADLNTEAFFGQGTRLTVV.

This clonotype was counted ten times or more. The genes are TRBV5-1 and TRBJ1-2; 9 bases line up with TRBD1. Germline CDR1 reads SGHRS; CDR2 reads YFSETQ. There are 15 residues in the CDR3. V lost 5 bases and J lost 3; bases outside the gene matches: 8. The CDR3: CASSYRGRLDYGYTF. The CDR3 DNA reads as TGCGCCAGCAGTTACAGGGGGCGCCTTGACTATGGCTACACCTTC.

The J gene is TRBJ2-7, the V gene TRBV5-6; D possibly corresponds to TRBD1 (6 bases). Per the germline V gene, CDR1 is SGHDT and CDR2 is YYEEEE. Trimming shortened V by 4 bases and J by 3 bases, and 11 bases separated the two germline ends. The CDR3 runs to 13 residues. The chain's CDR3 is CASSKQGNYEQYF. CDR3 DNA sequence: TGTGCCAGCAGCAAACAGGGTAACTACGAGCAGTACTTC.

This clonotype was counted between two and nine times. The J gene is TRBJ1-6, the V gene TRBV5-1; maybe TRBD1 (6 bases). Trimming left V 5 bases short and J 4 bases short, with 10 bases between. The CDR3 is 14 residues long. Germline assignment: CDR1 SGHRS and CDR2 YFSETQ. The CDR3 coding sequence is TGCGCCAGCAGTATCGGACAGTATAATTCACCCCTCCACTTT. Translating it yields CASSIGQYNSPLHF. Variable domain in full (rest from reference TRBV5-1 and TRBJ1-6): KAGVTQTPRYLIKTRGQQVTLSCSPISGHRSVSWYQQTPGQGLQFLFEYFSETQRNKGNFPGRFSGRQFSNSRSEMNVSTLELGDSALYLCASSIGQYNSPLHFGNGTRLTVT.

This clonotype was seen a handful of times. The chain combines TRBV7-9 with TRBJ1-5; TRBD1 agrees at 9 bases. The germline gives CDR1 SEHNR, CDR2 FQNEAQ (reference sequence). J was trimmed by 2 bases and V by 6 bases; bases with no gene match: 8. The CDR3 totals 16 residues. The CDR3 DNA follows: TGTGCCAGCAGAGAAACAGGGGGCGATGGCAATCAGCCCCAGCATTTT. It is translated as CASRETGGDGNQPQHF.

This clonotype was detected ten times or more. The V call is TRBV30, the J call TRBJ1-6, with D possibly TRBD1 on 6 matching bases. Germline CDR1 reads GTSNPN; CDR2 reads SVGIG (reference sequence). V lost 5 bases and J lost 7, with 9 bases in between. The CDR3 loop spans 12 amino acids. The CDR3 spells CAWGQTNSPLHF. CDR3 bases: TGTGCCTGGGGACAGACCAATTCACCCCTCCACTTT.

CDR3 amino acids: CASSPIHSNQPQHF. Written as DNA, the CDR3 is TGTGCCAGCTCGCCGATACATAGCAATCAGCCCCAGCATTTT. This chain joins TRBV18 and TRBJ1-5; D not resolved. This CDR3 region has 14 residues. The germline CDR1 and CDR2 sequences are KGHSH and LQKENI. Trimming removed 6 bases from V and 0 bases from J, with 9 bases in between.

This clonotype was detected many times. This rearrangement joins TRBV9 to TRBJ2-2; maybe TRBD2 (6 bases). V gave up 3 bases and J gave up 0 bases, with 21 bases separating them. Germline CDR1 is SGDLS and CDR2 is YYNGEE. The length of the CDR3 is 19 residues. The CDR3 spells CASSASGGLLKSNTGELFF. The CDR3 DNA sequence: TGTGCCAGCAGCGCCTCTGGGGGACTCTTGAAGTCGAACACCGGGGAGCTGTTTTTT.

The chain couples TRBV5-6 to TRBJ2-7, with D possibly TRBD1 on 6 matching bases. The CDR3 totals 12 residues. The germline V gene encodes CDR1 SGHDT and CDR2 YYEEEE. Trimming cost V 1 base and J 11 bases, with 13 bases left between them. CDR3 sequence (DNA): TGTGCCAGCAGCTTGTATCGGGACATGGAGTACTTC. Translating gives CASSLYRDMEYF.

In its sample, this clonotype was seen many times. The J gene is TRBJ2-2, the V gene TRBV7-3; D not resolved. Trimming cost V 5 bases and J 8 bases, with 12 bases left between them. Germline V gene lookup returns CDR1 SGHTA and CDR2 FQGTGA. CDR3 length: 13 amino acids. CDR3 nucleotides: TGTGCCAGCAGCCGTGGGGTGACGGGGGAGCTGTTTTTT. This codes for CASSRGVTGELFF.

This clonotype was detected a few times. The chain employs TRBV12-3 or TRBV12-4 and TRBJ1-1; TRBD1 aligns across 7 bases. This CDR3 is built from 14 residues. V shed 4 bases, J shed 5 bases, and the junction held 7 bases outside the gene matches. CDR3 nucleotides: TGTGCCAGCAGTTCCCGACAGGGTGGAACTGAAGCTTTCTTT. Its translation: CASSSRQGGTEAFF.